These 8 T cell receptor beta chains originate from one sample sequenced in a study of T cell repertoires in cytomegalovirus infection. Using its own MiXCR run on the reads, TCRdb lists one record per CDR3 protein. The sample has hundreds of thousands of distinct CDR3 sequences, less than 40% seen once; the top ten hold under 3%. Sequences were obtained from PBMCs. Source of these receptors: a human donor in good health (CMV status not recorded). Some clones in this sample may be carry-over from other donors' samples.

In regard to this clonotype: Possible read error: a much larger clone is one base away. V and J are TRBV7-2 and TRBJ2-1; 9 bases fit TRBD2. The junction had 10 bases not matched to a gene; V was cut back by 5 bases and J by 11 bases. The CDR3 runs to 14 residues. CDR1 SGHTA and CDR2 FQGNSA come from the germline V gene. CDR3: CASSLLAGINKQFF. The CDR3 coding sequence is TGTGCCAGCAGCCTTCTAGCGGGGATTAATAAGCAGTTCTTC.

This clonotype showed up just a few times. The chain combines TRBV7-2 with TRBJ1-2, with 9 positions matching TRBD1. Germline V gives CDR1 SGHTA, CDR2 FQGNSA. There are 16 residues in the CDR3. After removal of 0 bases from V and 7 bases from J, the junction contained 9 bases not matched to a gene. The CDR3 bases are TGTGCCAGCAGCTTAGCGGAAGGGACAGGGCGTTCTGGCTACACCTTC. Amino acid sequence: CASSLAEGTGRSGYTF.

This clonotype has more than one count but fewer than ten. The CDR3 sequence: CASTPGGTNTGELFF. The CDR3, as DNA: TGTGCCAGCACCCCAGGGGGCACGAACACCGGGGAGCTGTTTTTT. The gene calls are TRBV12-3 or TRBV12-4 and TRBJ2-2; 8 nucleotides match TRBD1. The CDR3 is made up of 15 amino acids. The V and J ends lost 7 bases and 0 bases, in that order; junction bases with no gene match: 4.

This clonotype showed up just a few times. The chain couples TRBV10-3 to TRBJ1-1, with a weak D call TRBD1 (6 bases). V shed 4 bases and J shed 4 bases, with 19 bases lying between them. The CDR3 runs 16 residues. Germline CDR1 ENHRY, CDR2 SYGVKD. CDR3 in amino acids: CAISAYSVQGGTEAFF. DNA for the CDR3: TGTGCCATCAGTGCCTATTCGGTACAGGGAGGCACTGAAGCTTTCTTT.

The sample holds a few counts of this clonotype. V is TRBV6-2 or TRBV6-3 and J is TRBJ1-2; no reliable D call. V lost 2 bases and J 8 bases, leaving 12 bases between the germline ends. This CDR3 has 13 amino acids. Germline assignment: CDR1 MNHEY and CDR2 SVGEGT. In DNA form, the CDR3 reads TGTGCCAGCAGTTACGAGGCAGGTCGGGGCTACACCTTC. Protein: CASSYEAGRGYTF.

This clonotype was seen only a few times. The chain has TRBV12-3 or TRBV12-4 and TRBJ1-5; D ambiguous. This CDR3 comprises 12 residues. Trimming pared 3 bases from V and 13 bases from J, leaving 13 bases between. In DNA, the CDR3 is TGTGCCAGCAGTTTCTCGCCAGGAGGTCAGCATTTT. It yields the protein CASSFSPGGQHF.

The sample holds one count of this clonotype. A much larger clone is a single base away; this may be a read error. The chain joins TRBV7-6 to TRBJ2-1, with D tentatively TRBD2 (5 bases). Germline CDR1 is SGHVS and CDR2 is FNYEAQ. This CDR3 comprises 13 residues. V was cut by 9 bases and J by 7 bases, with 16 bases left in between. CDR3 sequence reads: CARSKGPGNEQFF. The CDR3 coding sequence is TGTGCCAGAAGCAAAGGGCCGGGAAATGAGCAGTTCTTC.

The rearrangement uses TRBV4-2 and TRBJ2-7, with 7 bases matching TRBD1. J gave up 5 bases and V 0 bases, and 16 bases lay outside the gene matches. This CDR3 has 18 amino acids. Germline values: CDR1 LGHNA, CDR2 YNFKEQ. This CDR3 is CASSQDPDKTGLVDEQYF. The CDR3 DNA follows: TGTGCCAGCAGCCAAGATCCCGATAAGACAGGGTTGGTGGACGAGCAGTACTTC.